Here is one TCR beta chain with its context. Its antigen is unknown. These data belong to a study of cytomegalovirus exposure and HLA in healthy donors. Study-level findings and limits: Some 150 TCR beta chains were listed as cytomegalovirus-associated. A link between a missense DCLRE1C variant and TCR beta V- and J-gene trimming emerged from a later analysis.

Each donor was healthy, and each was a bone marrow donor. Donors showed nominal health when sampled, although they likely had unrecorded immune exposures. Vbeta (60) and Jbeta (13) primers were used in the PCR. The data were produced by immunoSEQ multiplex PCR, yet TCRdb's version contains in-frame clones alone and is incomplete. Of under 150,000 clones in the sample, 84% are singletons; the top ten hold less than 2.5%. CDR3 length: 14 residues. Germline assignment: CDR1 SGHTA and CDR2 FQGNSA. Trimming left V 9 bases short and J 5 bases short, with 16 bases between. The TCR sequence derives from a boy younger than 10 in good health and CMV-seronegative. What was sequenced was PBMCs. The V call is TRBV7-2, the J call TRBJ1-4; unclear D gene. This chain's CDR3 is CASSNRLENEKLFF. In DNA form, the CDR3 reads TGTGCCAGTAGCAACCGCCTCGAGAATGAAAAACTGTTTTTT.